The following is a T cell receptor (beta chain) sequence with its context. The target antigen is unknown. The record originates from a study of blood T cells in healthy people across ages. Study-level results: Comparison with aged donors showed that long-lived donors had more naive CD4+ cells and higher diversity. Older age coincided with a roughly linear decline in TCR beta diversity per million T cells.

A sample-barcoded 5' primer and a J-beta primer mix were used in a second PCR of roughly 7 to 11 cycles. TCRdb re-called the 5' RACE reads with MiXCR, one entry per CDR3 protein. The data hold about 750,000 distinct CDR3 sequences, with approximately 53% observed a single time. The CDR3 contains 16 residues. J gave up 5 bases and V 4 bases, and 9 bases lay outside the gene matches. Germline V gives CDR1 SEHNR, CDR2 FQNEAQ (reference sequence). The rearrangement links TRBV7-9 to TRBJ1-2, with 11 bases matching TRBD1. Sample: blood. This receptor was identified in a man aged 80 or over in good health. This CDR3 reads CASSSSGTGGSYGYTF. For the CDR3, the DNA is TGTGCCAGCAGCTCCTCCGGGACAGGGGGTTCGTATGGCTACACCTTC. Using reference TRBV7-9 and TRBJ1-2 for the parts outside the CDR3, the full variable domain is DTGVSQNPRHKITKRGQNVTFRCDPISEHNRLYWYRQTLGQGPEFLTYFQNEAQLEKSRLLSDRFSAERPKGSFSTLEIQRTEQGDSAMYLCASSSSGTGGSYGYTFGSGTRLTVV.